The 29 T cell receptor beta chains given below trace back to one sample, sequenced in a study of shared clonotypes between healthy human individuals. Produced via immunoSEQ multiplex PCR; TCRdb's table is partial and in-frame only. The sample has about 2.4 million clones, approximately 93% seen once. The source material was naive CD4+ T cells from PBMCs. Subset of the sample: CD45RA+ positively selected. These receptors all come from a man aged 18 to 30 in good health. Some clones in this sample may be carry-over from other donors' samples.

The chain combines TRBV4-3 with TRBJ1-4; maybe TRBD1 (6 bases). This CDR3 has 18 residues. Trimming stripped 0 bases from V and 8 bases from J, with 22 bases between. Per germline, CDR1 LGHNA and CDR2 YSLEER. This CDR3 is CASSQDLGRGIREEKLFF. In DNA form, the CDR3 reads TGCGCCAGCAGCCAAGATTTAGGCAGGGGCATCAGAGAGGAAAAACTGTTTTTT.

V and J are TRBV6-5 and TRBJ2-7; the D gene is possibly TRBD1 (5 bases). The germline V and J ends were trimmed by 6 bases and 7 bases, with 19 bases remaining between them. This CDR3 has 14 amino acids. The germline CDR1 and CDR2 sequences are MNHEY and SVGAGI. This CDR3 is CASSNRLGAREQYF. The CDR3 bases are TGTGCCAGCAGCAACAGGCTAGGGGCGCGGGAGCAGTACTTC.

In its sample, this clone was seen once. CDR3 sequence reads: CASSSGLARGYNEQFF. CDR3 in DNA: TGTGCCAGCAGCTCCGGACTAGCGAGGGGCTACAATGAGCAGTTCTTC. V is TRBV7-9 and J is TRBJ2-1; the match to TRBD2 covers 9 bases. In germline, CDR1 is SEHNR, CDR2 FQNEAQ (reference sequence). Trimming cost V 4 bases and J 3 bases; bases outside gene matches: 7. This CDR3 spans 16 amino acids.

The J gene is TRBJ1-4, the V gene TRBV6-1; D not certain. The V and J ends lost 6 bases and 1 base respectively, with 12 bases between them. Germline CDR1 and CDR2: MNHNS and SASEGT. The CDR3 runs 15 residues. The CDR3 here is CASSEYPVTNEKLFF. The CDR3 DNA reads TGTGCCAGCAGCGAGTACCCGGTAACTAATGAAAAACTGTTTTTT.

The chain is built from TRBV14 and TRBJ2-6; no definite D call. The CDR3 totals 13 residues. The germline V and J ends were trimmed by 5 bases and 4 bases, with 6 bases remaining between them. Germline CDR1 is SGHDN and CDR2 is FVKESK. This CDR3 reads CASSAQGANVLTF. Here the CDR3 DNA reads TGTGCCAGCAGCGCCCAGGGGGCCAACGTCCTGACTTTC.

The CDR3 DNA follows: TGTGCCAGCTCACCATCGGGACTAGTTGAGACCCAGTACTTC. Its protein product is CASSPSGLVETQYF. The J gene is TRBJ2-5, the V gene TRBV18; 8 bases match TRBD2. Germline CDR1 reads KGHSH; CDR2 reads LQKENI. CDR3 size: 14 residues. The V segment lost 2 bases and the J segment 5 bases; nucleotides outside the gene matches: 4.

The chain is built from TRBV11-3 and TRBJ1-1; 9 bases are a match to TRBD1. From germline, CDR1 is SGHNT and CDR2 YENEEA. V gave up 5 bases and J gave up 2 bases; unmatched junction bases: 6. The CDR3 runs 15 residues. The CDR3 sequence: CASSPDRGLNTEAFF. CDR3 nucleotides: TGTGCCAGCAGCCCGGACAGGGGTTTAAACACTGAAGCTTTCTTT.

The chain employs TRBV11-2 and TRBJ2-5; the D gene is possibly TRBD1 (6 bases). Trimming shortened V by 5 bases and J by 7 bases, and 23 bases separated the two germline ends. The CDR3 runs to 16 residues. Germline lookup yields CDR1 SGHAT and CDR2 FQNNGV. As DNA, the CDR3 is TGTGCCAGCAGCATCCCAACCCGGGACAAAACGGGGACCCAGTACTTC. Its translation is CASSIPTRDKTGTQYF.

The chain combines TRBV11-2 with TRBJ2-5; D gene uncertain. Trimming took off 4 bases at V and 7 bases at J, with 10 bases between the two ends. The CDR3 has 12 residues. CDR1 and CDR2 (germline): SGHAT, FQNNGV. CDR3 in amino acids: CASSSQWSTQYF. DNA of the CDR3: TGTGCCAGCAGCTCGCAGTGGTCGACCCAGTACTTC.

V and J are TRBV5-1 and TRBJ2-2; 10 nucleotides match TRBD2. Unmatched junction bases numbered 14, after V lost 4 bases and J lost 5 bases. This CDR3 is built from 18 residues. Germline V gene data show CDR1 as SGHRS and CDR2 as YFSETQ. Here the CDR3 DNA reads TGCGCCAGCAGCCCGGACCCTAGGACTAGCGGCTCTACCGGGGAGCTGTTTTTT. Protein product: CASSPDPRTSGSTGELFF.

The genes are TRBV11-3 and TRBJ1-1; possible D gene TRBD1, 5 bases. The CDR3 is 14 amino acids. V was cut by 6 bases and J by 8 bases, with 19 bases left in between. CDR1 and CDR2 from the germline V gene are SGHNT and YENEEA. The CDR3 spells CASRSGGDLGEAFF. In nucleotides, the CDR3 is TGTGCCAGCAGGTCGGGCGGGGACCTCGGGGAAGCTTTCTTT. Full variable domain (outside the CDR3, taken from reference TRBV11-3 and TRBJ1-1): EAGVVQSPRYKIIEKKQPVAFWCNPISGHNTLYWYLQNLGQGPELLIRYENEEAVDDSQLPKDRFSAERLKGVDSTLKIQPAELGDSAVYLCASRSGGDLGEAFFGQGTRLTVV.

V and J are TRBV7-6 and TRBJ2-7; 11 bases match TRBD1. Germline values: CDR1 SGHVS, CDR2 FNYEAQ. Germline trimming cut 2 bases from V and 6 bases from J; bases unmatched to any gene: 12. There are 17 residues in the CDR3. The DNA of the CDR3 is TGTGCCAGCAGCTTATTCCCCCGGGGGGACAGGGGGGCCGAGCAGTACTTC. Its translation: CASSLFPRGDRGAEQYF.

V gene TRBV6-5 combines with J gene TRBJ1-2, with 8 bases lining up with TRBD1. J gave up 1 base and V 6 bases, and 7 bases lay outside the gene matches. Per the germline V gene, CDR1 is MNHEY and CDR2 is SVGAGI. This CDR3 is built from 15 residues. Here the CDR3 reads CASRRGQVNNYGYTF. In DNA, the CDR3 is TGTGCCAGCAGGAGGGGACAGGTTAATAACTATGGCTACACCTTC.

This clone was seen just once. The chain links TRBV5-1 to TRBJ1-2, with 7 bases matching TRBD1. This CDR3 region has 16 residues. Germline V CDR1 and CDR2: SGHRS, YFSETQ. The V segment lost 3 bases and the J segment 8 bases; nucleotides outside the gene matches: 16. CDR3 sequence (DNA): TGCGCCAGCAGCTACGGACAGGCCCATACATCTCAGGGCTACACCTTC. Residues: CASSYGQAHTSQGYTF.

This chain links TRBV5-1 with TRBJ1-1; unclear D gene. The V and J ends lost 4 bases and 5 bases respectively, with 18 bases between them. The germline V gene has CDR1 SGHRS and CDR2 YFSETQ. The CDR3 extends over 15 amino acids. The CDR3 DNA reads TGCGCCAGCAGCAATGAGAGGGTAGGTTGGACTGAAGCTTTCTTT. Protein product: CASSNERVGWTEAFF.

As regards this clone: Other nucleotide sequences from this sample produce the same CDR3. This sequence joins TRBV18 and TRBJ2-7; the match to TRBD2 covers 12 bases. This CDR3 spans 16 amino acids. Germline trimming cut 0 bases from V and 1 base from J; bases unmatched to any gene: 1. Germline values: CDR1 KGHSH, CDR2 LQKENI. CDR3: CASSPPGTSGSYEQYF. Here the CDR3 DNA reads TGTGCCAGCTCACCACCAGGGACTAGCGGGTCCTACGAGCAGTACTTC.

The rearrangement joins TRBV18 to TRBJ2-1, with D unclear. This CDR3 region has 13 residues. V lost 3 bases and J 7 bases, leaving 10 bases between the germline ends. Germline V gene lookup returns CDR1 KGHSH and CDR2 LQKENI. The DNA of the CDR3 is TGTGCCAGCTCACCCCCCGTGGAAAATGAGCAGTTCTTC. Its protein is CASSPPVENEQFF.

V and J are TRBV5-4 and TRBJ1-1; 7 nucleotides line up with TRBD1. J was trimmed by 8 bases and V by 4 bases; bases with no gene match: 11. Germline V gene data show CDR1 as SGHNT and CDR2 as YYREEE (reference sequence). This CDR3 is built from 14 residues. CDR3 nucleotide sequence: TGTGCCAGCAGCCTGACAGGGTCCGAGGGCGAAGCTTTCTTT. Protein: CASSLTGSEGEAFF.

The V call is TRBV27, the J call TRBJ2-6; D is undetermined. Germline CDR1 reads MNHEY; CDR2 reads SMNVEV (reference sequence). The CDR3 extends over 15 amino acids. With 5 bases removed from V and 2 bases from J, the gap between germline ends came to 10 bases. This chain's CDR3 is CASSAGLAGANVLTF. In nucleotides, the CDR3 is TGTGCCAGCAGTGCCGGATTAGCTGGGGCCAACGTCCTGACTTTC.

Concerning this clone itself: This CDR3 is also generated by other DNA sequences in the sample. J is TRBJ2-1 and V is TRBV5-1; 9 positions match TRBD2. V was pared by 4 bases and J by 5 bases, with 4 bases of the junction left unmatched. There are 14 residues in the CDR3. Germline-derived CDR1 and CDR2 are SGHRS and YFSETQ. CDR3 nucleotides: TGCGCCAGCAGCCTTAGACTAGCGGACAATGAGCAGTTCTTC. Translated, it gives CASSLRLADNEQFF.

This chain uses TRBV28 with TRBJ2-3; D gene uncertain. Germline values: CDR1 MDHEN, CDR2 SYDVKM. V was trimmed by 6 bases and J by 4 bases, leaving 14 bases between them. This CDR3 region has 14 residues. The CDR3, as DNA: TGTGCCAGCAGCCAACCCTCGGTCCCAGATACGCAGTATTTT. It yields the protein CASSQPSVPDTQYF.

The chain uses TRBV7-9 and TRBJ1-4, with D hard to call. There are 15 residues in the CDR3. Germline CDR1 is SEHNR and CDR2 is FQNEAQ (reference sequence). V shed 0 bases and J shed 4 bases, with 9 bases lying between them. This CDR3 is CASSLARALNEKLFF. DNA for the CDR3: TGTGCCAGCAGCTTAGCGCGGGCTCTTAATGAAAAACTGTTTTTT.

A remark on this clone: This CDR3 is also generated by other DNA sequences in the sample. The V call is TRBV5-1, the J call TRBJ2-2; unclear D gene. CDR3 size: 12 residues. CDR1 and CDR2 (germline): SGHRS, YFSETQ. Deletions cut 4 bases from V and 4 bases from J, with 5 bases between. The CDR3 coding sequence is TGCGCCAGCAGCCCAACCACCGGGGAGCTGTTTTTT. This codes for CASSPTTGELFF.

On this clone itself: The identical CDR3 is also encoded by other nucleotide sequences in the sample. The chain has TRBV6-1 and TRBJ1-2, with no clear D. V was shortened by 2 bases and J by 2 bases, with 9 bases between the two germline ends. This CDR3 is 14 amino acids long. CDR1 is MNHNS, CDR2 SASEGT, per germline. The CDR3 DNA is TGTGCCAGCAGTGAAAACAGTCCGAACTATGGCTACACCTTC. Its protein is CASSENSPNYGYTF.

The rearrangement links TRBV18 to TRBJ1-2; 7 bases map to TRBD1. Germline V gene sequence: CDR1 KGHSH, CDR2 LQKENI. The CDR3 sequence is 15 residues long. The ends lost 3 bases at V and 4 bases at J; junction bases unmatched: 8. The CDR3 sequence: CASSPTRDSAYGYTF. The CDR3 region has the DNA TGTGCCAGCTCACCTACCCGGGACAGTGCCTATGGCTACACCTTC.

The chain carries TRBV6-5 and TRBJ2-7, with D possibly called TRBD1 or TRBD2 (5 bases each). Germline CDR1 reads MNHEY; CDR2 reads SVGAGI. The germline V and J ends were trimmed by 8 bases and 2 bases, with 19 bases remaining between them. CDR3 size: 15 residues. Here the CDR3 DNA reads TGTGCCAGCCGACCGGGACCCACCCCCGCCTACGAGCAGTACTTC. Protein sequence: CASRPGPTPAYEQYF.

This rearrangement joins TRBV5-4 to TRBJ1-2; unclear D gene. From germline, CDR1 is SGHNT and CDR2 YYREEE (reference sequence). Trimming took off 2 bases at V and 7 bases at J, with 12 bases between the two ends. This CDR3 comprises 13 residues. The CDR3 DNA sequence: TGTGCCAGCAGCTTTTCAGGCAAGGGTGGCTACACCTTC. This encodes CASSFSGKGGYTF. The complete variable domain, with remaining parts taken from reference TRBV5-4 and TRBJ1-2, reads ETGVTQSPTHLIKTRGQQVTLRCSSQSGHNTVSWYQQALGQGPQFIFQYYREEENGRGNFPPRFSGLQFPNYSSELNVNALELDDSALYLCASSFSGKGGYTFGSGTRLTVV.

The chain combines TRBV7-9 with TRBJ2-5; D unresolved. The CDR3 has 14 amino acids. Germline V gives CDR1 SEHNR, CDR2 FQNEAQ (reference sequence). V was clipped by 2 bases and J by 5 bases, with 12 bases between them. The CDR3 DNA is TGTGCCAGCAGCTTAATGAAAACGGAGGAGACCCAGTACTTC. It specifies CASSLMKTEETQYF.

With regard to this clone: Within the sample, other DNA sequences also encode this same CDR3. The chain joins TRBV5-6 to TRBJ2-7; D is tentatively TRBD1 or TRBD2 (6 bases each). The V end was cut by 0 bases, the J end by 7 bases, with 17 bases between. Germline V gene sequence: CDR1 SGHDT, CDR2 YYEEEE. The CDR3 is 15 residues long. The CDR3 nucleotides read TGTGCCAGCAGCTTGGCTGGGACGGGGGCCAGGGAGCAGTACTTC. Its translation is CASSLAGTGAREQYF.